The entry that follows covers one T cell receptor (beta chain) sequence. The CDR3 is cut off 3 residues early in the read; its end comes from the germline J gene. CDR1 LNHDA and CDR2 SQIVND come from the germline V gene (reference sequence). This CDR3 has 18 residues. Average input was around 1,300 ng genomic DNA for immunoSEQ TCR beta CDR3 amplification. Sequenced by immunoSEQ multiplex PCR; TCRdb stores in-frame clones only, minus some. The table counts approximately 35,000 clones; 1.5% to 2% lies in the top ten. The sample is drawn from a study of T cells in women clearing cervical HPV infection. Sample: blood buffy coat. The J gene is TRBJ1-4, the V gene TRBV19; 8 bases align to TRBD1. The sequence was collected from a woman aged 18-70 years with a cervical HPV16 infection that either progressed to CIN3+ or cleared (not recorded which). The CDR3: CASTEDDRGVSYNSPLFF. The DNA read from the CDR3 is TGTGCCAGTACCGAGGACGACAGGGGAGTCTCCTATAATTCACCA.